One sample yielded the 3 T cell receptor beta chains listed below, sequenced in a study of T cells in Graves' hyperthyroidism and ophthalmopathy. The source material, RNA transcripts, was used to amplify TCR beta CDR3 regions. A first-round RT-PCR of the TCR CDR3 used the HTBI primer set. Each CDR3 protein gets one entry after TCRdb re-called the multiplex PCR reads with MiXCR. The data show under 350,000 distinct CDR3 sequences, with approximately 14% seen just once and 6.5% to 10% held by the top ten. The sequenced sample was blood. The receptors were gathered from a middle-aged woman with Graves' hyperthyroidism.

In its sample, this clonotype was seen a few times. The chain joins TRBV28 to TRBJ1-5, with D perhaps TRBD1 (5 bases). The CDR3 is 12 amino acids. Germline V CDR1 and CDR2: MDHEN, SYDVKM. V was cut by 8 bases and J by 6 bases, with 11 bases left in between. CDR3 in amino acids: CASGHSAQPQHF. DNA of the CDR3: TGTGCCAGCGGACACAGCGCTCAGCCCCAGCATTTT.

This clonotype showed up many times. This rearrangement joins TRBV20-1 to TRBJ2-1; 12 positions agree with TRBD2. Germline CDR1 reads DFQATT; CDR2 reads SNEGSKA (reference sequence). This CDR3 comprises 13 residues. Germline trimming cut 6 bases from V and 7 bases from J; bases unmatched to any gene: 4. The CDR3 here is CSAQTSGRNEQFF. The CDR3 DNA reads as TGCAGTGCACAGACTAGCGGGAGAAATGAGCAGTTCTTC.

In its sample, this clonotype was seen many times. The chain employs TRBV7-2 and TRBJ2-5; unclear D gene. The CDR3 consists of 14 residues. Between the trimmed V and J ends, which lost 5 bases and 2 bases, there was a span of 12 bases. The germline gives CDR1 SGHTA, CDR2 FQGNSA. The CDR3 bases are TGTGCCAGCAGCCGACCGGCAGATCAAGAGACCCAGTACTTC. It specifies CASSRPADQETQYF.